This T cell receptor beta chain was identified during a study of identical twins. Points from the study as a whole: For cord blood, abundant beta clonotypes had fewer insertions, unlike memory repertoires, which showed none. The analysis was cross-sectional rather than longitudinal within donors.

This clonotype was detected ten times or more. Antigen: not known. Healthy Caucasians alone served as donors. The CDR3 loop spans 15 amino acids. V lost 3 bases and J 0 bases, leaving 11 bases between the germline ends. TCRdb re-derived calls from the 5' RACE reads in MiXCR, one entry per CDR3 protein. The table includes roughly 750,000 distinct CDR3 sequences, around 21% detected once. A further study also used this sample, focusing on T cells expressing NK-cell markers. As that study records: Several experiments employed an anti-gamma-delta TCR antibody to confine sorting to alpha-beta TCR T cells.

The chain carries TRBV12-3 or TRBV12-4 and TRBJ1-2; D is uncertain. This clonotype originated in a woman in her late teens or twenties in good health. The sequenced sample consisted of PBMCs. The CDR3 is CASSFGQSANYGYTF. CDR3 bases: TGTGCCAGCAGTTTCGGGCAGTCAGCTAACTATGGCTACACCTTC.